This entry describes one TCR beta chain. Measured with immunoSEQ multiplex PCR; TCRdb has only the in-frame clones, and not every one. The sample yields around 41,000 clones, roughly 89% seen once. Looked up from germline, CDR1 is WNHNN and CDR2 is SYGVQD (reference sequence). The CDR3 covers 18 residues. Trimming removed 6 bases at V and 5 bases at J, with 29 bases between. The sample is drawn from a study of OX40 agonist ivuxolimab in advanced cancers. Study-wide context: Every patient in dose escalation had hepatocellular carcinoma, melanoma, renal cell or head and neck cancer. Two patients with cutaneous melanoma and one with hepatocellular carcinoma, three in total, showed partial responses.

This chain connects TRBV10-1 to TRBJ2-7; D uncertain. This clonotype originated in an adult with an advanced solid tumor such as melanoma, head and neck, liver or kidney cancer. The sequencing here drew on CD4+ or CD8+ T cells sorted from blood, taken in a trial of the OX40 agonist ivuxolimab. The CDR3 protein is CASRWHDRLQEDNHEQYF. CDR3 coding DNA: TGCGCCAGCAGGTGGCACGACCGACTTCAGGAAGACAACCACGAGCAGTACTTC.